This T cell receptor beta chain stems from a study of T cell changes during pregnancy in multiple sclerosis. Sequencing used immunoSEQ multiplex PCR; TCRdb keeps in-frame clones, though not all of them. In the table there are 40,000 to 60,000 clones, about 90% of which are singletons. CDR3 length: 15 residues. The germline CDR1 and CDR2 sequences are SNHLY and FYNNEI. Between the trimmed V and J ends, which lost 3 bases and 4 bases, there was a span of 15 bases. V is TRBV2 and J is TRBJ1-2; D may be TRBD1 (6 bases). This clonotype originated in a female donor with multiple sclerosis, enrolled in a pregnancy study. The input for sequencing was CD4+ T cells from peripheral blood mononuclear cells, taken in the third trimester of pregnancy. As DNA, the CDR3 is TGTGCCAGCAGTGATCGGGACACGTCTTCCTATGGCTACACCTTC. Its translation is CASSDRDTSSYGYTF.